This T cell receptor beta chain was sequenced for a study of cytomegalovirus exposure and HLA in healthy donors. Findings and caveats of the study: Some segments of the V type, notably TRBV6-2 and TRBV6-3, were excluded as indistinguishable. Many donors carried some public TCRs, although rarity characterized most TCR sequences.

The PCR was carried out with 60 Vbeta primers and 13 Jbeta primers. Using immunoSEQ multiplex PCR, the repertoire was profiled, and TCRdb retains in-frame clones only, with some absent. There are 100,000 or so clones in the sample; roughly 70% occur only once, and more than 4.5% lies in the top ten. Only a few counts were recorded for this clone. The antigen remains unidentified. V was cut by 2 bases and J by 6 bases, with 5 bases left in between. This CDR3 spans 11 amino acids. CDR1 is SNHLY, CDR2 FYNNEI, per germline. The chain uses TRBV2 and TRBJ2-7; D uncertain. The clonotype comes from a woman aged 18-30 years in good health and CMV-seropositive. Material: PBMCs. In nucleotides, the CDR3 is TGTGCCAGCAGTGAATTCGTCGAGCAGTACTTC. The encoded protein is CASSEFVEQYF.